Here is one T cell receptor beta chain with its context. Its target antigen remains unknown. One base away there is no much larger clone; base qualities are not given. The sample is drawn from a study of blood T cell repertoires in COVID-19 (dated by TCRdb to about 2020). Notes on the research overall: The collaborator samples originated in the United States, Italy and Spain and spanned the acute and convalescent phases of COVID-19. The repertoires were released in a freely available public database meant as a resource for research on the immune response to SARS-CoV-2. Deeply sampled blood TCRbeta repertoires from subjects exposed to, actively infected with, or recovered from COVID-19 were included in the dataset. Where HLA class I and class II types were available, the types were taken from metadata supplied by the sample provider, not from assay-based typing. The samples were drawn from the first 160 participants of the ongoing ImmuneRACE study and from 1,200 or so subjects provided by 6 global collaborators. The material from the prospective study consisted of cDNA or gDNA derived from T cells, B-cell-depleted T cells, or PBMCs. A de-identified subject ID, COVID-19 status, age in years and sex were almost always included in the sample metadata.

V loses 5 bases of germline sequence and J loses 7 bases, and the interval between the two ends is 20 bases. The CDR3, from cysteine to phenylalanine, totals 16 residues. Of the read, only the CDR3 DNA is kept; its 48 bases are in frame from base 1. From the germline V gene, CDR1 is MDHEN and CDR2 is SYDVKM. The immunoSEQ Assay, a bias-controlled multiplex PCR, was used to amplify TCRbeta CDR3 regions from genomic DNA. The original methods were these. The number of nucleated cells in each sample was estimated by amplification of reference gene primers within the assay. To quantify the absolute abundance of each unique TCRbeta CDR3 rearrangement, sequence reads were collapsed and filtered. For each sample, productive Simpson clonality was calculated as the square root of Simpson's diversity index across productive rearrangements. What TCRdb holds here is the immuneACCESS table cut down to in-frame rearrangements. Part of the clones is not present; checked against another copy, under half of the missing clones reflect an unresolved V gene, and the others are unexplained. V, J and clone size reflect that table, while D and trimming were determined from the DNA. The sample table lists 200,000 to 250,000 clones, about 89% of them with a count of one. In total, the top ten clones hold under 7.5% of the sample.

Another Seattle source contributed samples from volunteer blood donors who had recovered from COVID-19. Each collaborating institution followed its own protocols to collect whole blood in K2EDTA tubes. For TCRbeta analysis, collaborators shipped samples in one of three forms: frozen whole blood, isolated PBMCs, or DNA extracted from either of those sample types. Findings and caveats that apply to the study as a whole: The quantity of clinical and demographic metadata differed by source and by participant and was supplied without curation.

This chain is built from TRBV28 and TRBJ2-2; a tentative D match to TRBD2 spans 7 bases. Sequenced input: peripheral blood. This sequence originates from a man in his fifties or sixties who had recovered from COVID-19. The CDR3 amino acid sequence is: CASSGAERRGGGELFF. The DNA sequence follows: TGTGCCAGCAGTGGAGCGGAACGAAGGGGGGGCGGGGAGCTGTTTTTT.